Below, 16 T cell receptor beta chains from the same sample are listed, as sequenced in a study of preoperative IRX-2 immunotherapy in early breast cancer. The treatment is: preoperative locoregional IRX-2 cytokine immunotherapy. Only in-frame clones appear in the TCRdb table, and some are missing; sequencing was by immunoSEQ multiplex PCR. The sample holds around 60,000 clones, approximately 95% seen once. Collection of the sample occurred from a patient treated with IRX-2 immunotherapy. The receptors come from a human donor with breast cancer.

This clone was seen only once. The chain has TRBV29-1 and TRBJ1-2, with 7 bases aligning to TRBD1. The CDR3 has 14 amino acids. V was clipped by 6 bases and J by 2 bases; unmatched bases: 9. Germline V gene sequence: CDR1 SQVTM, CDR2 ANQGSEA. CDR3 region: CSVPMTGINYGYTF. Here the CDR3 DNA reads TGCAGCGTACCGATGACAGGGATAAACTATGGCTACACCTTC.

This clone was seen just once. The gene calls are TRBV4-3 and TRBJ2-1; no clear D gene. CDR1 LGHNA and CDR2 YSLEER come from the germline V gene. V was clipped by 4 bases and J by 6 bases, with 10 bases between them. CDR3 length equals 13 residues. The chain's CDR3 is CASSPGSLNEQFF. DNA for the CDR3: TGCGCCAGCAGCCCAGGCAGTCTCAATGAGCAGTTCTTC.

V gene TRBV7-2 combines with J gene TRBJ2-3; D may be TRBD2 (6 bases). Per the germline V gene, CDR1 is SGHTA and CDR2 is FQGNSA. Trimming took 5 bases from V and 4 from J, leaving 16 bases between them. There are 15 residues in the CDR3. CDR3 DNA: TGTGCCAGCAGCGTCGGGACTCCAAGCGCAGATACGCAGTATTTT. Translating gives CASSVGTPSADTQYF. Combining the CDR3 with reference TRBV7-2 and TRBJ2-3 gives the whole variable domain GAGVSQSPSNKVTEKGKDVELRCDPISGHTALYWYRQSLGQGLEFLIYFQGNSAPDKSGLPSDRFSAERTGGSVSTLTIQRTQQEDSAVYLCASSVGTPSADTQYFGPGTRLTVL.

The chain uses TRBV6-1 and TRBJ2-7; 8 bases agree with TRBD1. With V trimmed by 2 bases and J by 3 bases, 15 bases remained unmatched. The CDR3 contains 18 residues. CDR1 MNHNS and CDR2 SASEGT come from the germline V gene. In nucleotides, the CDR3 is TGTGCCAGCAGTGAAATACCCGGGTCCTGGACAGGGTTCTACGAGCAGTACTTC. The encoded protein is CASSEIPGSWTGFYEQYF.

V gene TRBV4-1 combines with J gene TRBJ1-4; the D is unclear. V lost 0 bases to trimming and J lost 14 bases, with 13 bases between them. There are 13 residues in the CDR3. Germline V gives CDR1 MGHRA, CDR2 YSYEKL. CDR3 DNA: TGCGCCAGCAGCCAAGATCTATTTGCTAATCTGTTTTTT. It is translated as CASSQDLFANLFF.

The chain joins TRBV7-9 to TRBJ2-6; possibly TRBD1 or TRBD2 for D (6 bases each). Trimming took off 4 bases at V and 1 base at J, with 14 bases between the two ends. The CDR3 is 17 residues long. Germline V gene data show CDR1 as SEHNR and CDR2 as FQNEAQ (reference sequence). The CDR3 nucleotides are TGTGCCAGCAGCTCCCCTAGGGGGGCGTCTGGGGCCAACGTCCTGACTTTC. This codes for CASSSPRGASGANVLTF. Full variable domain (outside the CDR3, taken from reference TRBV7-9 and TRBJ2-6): DTGVSQNPRHKITKRGQNVTFRCDPISEHNRLYWYRQTLGQGPEFLTYFQNEAQLEKSRLLSDRFSAERPKGSFSTLEIQRTEQGDSAMYLCASSSPRGASGANVLTFGAGSRLTVL.

The CDR3 spells CASSRAWGSHTQYF. The CDR3 region has the DNA TGTGCCAGCAGCCGCGCTTGGGGGAGCCATACGCAGTATTTT. V and J are TRBV6-6 and TRBJ2-3, with D possibly called TRBD1 or TRBD2 (5 bases each). Per the germline V gene, CDR1 is MNHNY and CDR2 is SVGAGI (reference sequence). V was clipped by 6 bases and J by 7 bases, with 17 bases between them. The CDR3 covers 14 residues.

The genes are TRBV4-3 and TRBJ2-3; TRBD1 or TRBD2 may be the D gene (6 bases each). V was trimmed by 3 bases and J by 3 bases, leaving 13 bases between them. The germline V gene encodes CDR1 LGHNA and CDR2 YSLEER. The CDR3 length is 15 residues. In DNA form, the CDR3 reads TGCGCCAGCAGCCAGAGGGGGACTTCAACAGATACGCAGTATTTT. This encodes CASSQRGTSTDTQYF.

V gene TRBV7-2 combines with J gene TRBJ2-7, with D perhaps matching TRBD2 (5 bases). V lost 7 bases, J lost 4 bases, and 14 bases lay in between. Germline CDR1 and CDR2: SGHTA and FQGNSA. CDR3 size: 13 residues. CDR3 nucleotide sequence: TGTGCCAGCACCACCCGGACTGGATACGAGCAGTACTTC. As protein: CASTTRTGYEQYF. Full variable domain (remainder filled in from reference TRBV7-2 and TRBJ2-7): GAGVSQSPSNKVTEKGKDVELRCDPISGHTALYWYRQSLGQGLEFLIYFQGNSAPDKSGLPSDRFSAERTGGSVSTLTIQRTQQEDSAVYLCASTTRTGYEQYFGPGTRLTVT.

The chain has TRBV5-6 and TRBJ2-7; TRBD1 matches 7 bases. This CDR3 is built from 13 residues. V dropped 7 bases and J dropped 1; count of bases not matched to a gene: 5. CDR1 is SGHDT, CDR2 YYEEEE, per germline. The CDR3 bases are TGTGCCAGCGGCCGACAGGGTTCCTACGAGCAGTACTTC. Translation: CASGRQGSYEQYF. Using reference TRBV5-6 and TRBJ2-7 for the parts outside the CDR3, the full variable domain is DAGVTQSPTHLIKTRGQQVTLRCSPKSGHDTVSWYQQALGQGPQFIFQYYEEEERQRGNFPDRFSGHQFPNYSSELNVNALLLGDSALYLCASGRQGSYEQYFGPGTRLTVT.

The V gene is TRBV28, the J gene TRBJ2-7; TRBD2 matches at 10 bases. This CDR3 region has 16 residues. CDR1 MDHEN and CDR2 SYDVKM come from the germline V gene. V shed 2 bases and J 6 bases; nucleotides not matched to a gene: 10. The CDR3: CASSLGPQREGGEQYF. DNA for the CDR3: TGTGCCAGCAGTTTAGGTCCCCAGCGGGAGGGGGGCGAGCAGTACTTC.

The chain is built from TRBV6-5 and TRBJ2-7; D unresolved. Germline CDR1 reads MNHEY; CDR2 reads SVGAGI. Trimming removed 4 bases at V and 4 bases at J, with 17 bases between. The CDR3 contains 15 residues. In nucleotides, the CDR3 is TGTGCCAGCAGTTTGCTTGCCACTGGGAAATACGAGCAGTACTTC. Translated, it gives CASSLLATGKYEQYF.

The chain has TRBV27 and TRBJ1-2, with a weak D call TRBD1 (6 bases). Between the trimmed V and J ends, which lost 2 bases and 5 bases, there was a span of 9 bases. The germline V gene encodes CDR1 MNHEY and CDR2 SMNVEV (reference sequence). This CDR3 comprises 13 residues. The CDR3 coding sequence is TGTGCCAGCAGTTTAGGACAGTCATATGGCTACACCTTC. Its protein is CASSLGQSYGYTF.

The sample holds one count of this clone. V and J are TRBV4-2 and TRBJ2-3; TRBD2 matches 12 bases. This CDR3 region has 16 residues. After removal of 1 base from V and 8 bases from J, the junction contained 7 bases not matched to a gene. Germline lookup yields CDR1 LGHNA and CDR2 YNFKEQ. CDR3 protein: CASSQGSTSGSITQYF. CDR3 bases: TGTGCCAGCAGCCAAGGCTCGACTAGCGGGAGTATTACGCAGTATTTT.

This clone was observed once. CDR3 loop: CASSAGREQYF. The CDR3 bases are TGTGCCAGTAGCGCTGGGCGAGAGCAGTACTTC. The J gene is TRBJ2-7, the V gene TRBV19; D is unclear. V lost 6 bases and J lost 7, with 10 bases in between. Per the germline V gene, CDR1 is LNHDA and CDR2 is SQIVND (reference sequence). The CDR3 loop spans 11 amino acids.

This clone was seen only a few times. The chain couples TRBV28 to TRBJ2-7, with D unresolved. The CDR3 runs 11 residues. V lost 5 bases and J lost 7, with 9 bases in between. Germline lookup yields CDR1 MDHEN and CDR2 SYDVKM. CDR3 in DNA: TGTGCCAGCAGTGCCTATGGGGAGCAGTACTTC. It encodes CASSAYGEQYF.